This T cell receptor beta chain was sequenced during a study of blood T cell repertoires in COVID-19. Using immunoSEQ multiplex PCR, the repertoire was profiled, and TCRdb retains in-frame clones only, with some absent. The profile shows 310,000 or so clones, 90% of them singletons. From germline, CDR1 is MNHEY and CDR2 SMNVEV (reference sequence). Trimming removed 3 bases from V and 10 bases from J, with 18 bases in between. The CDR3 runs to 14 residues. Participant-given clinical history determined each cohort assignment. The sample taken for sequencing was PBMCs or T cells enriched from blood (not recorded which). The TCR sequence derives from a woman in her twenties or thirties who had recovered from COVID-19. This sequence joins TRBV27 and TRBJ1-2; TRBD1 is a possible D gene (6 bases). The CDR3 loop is CASSLGGGNGDYTF. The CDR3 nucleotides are TGTGCCAGCAGTTTGGGAGGGGGAAATGGCGACTACACCTTC.